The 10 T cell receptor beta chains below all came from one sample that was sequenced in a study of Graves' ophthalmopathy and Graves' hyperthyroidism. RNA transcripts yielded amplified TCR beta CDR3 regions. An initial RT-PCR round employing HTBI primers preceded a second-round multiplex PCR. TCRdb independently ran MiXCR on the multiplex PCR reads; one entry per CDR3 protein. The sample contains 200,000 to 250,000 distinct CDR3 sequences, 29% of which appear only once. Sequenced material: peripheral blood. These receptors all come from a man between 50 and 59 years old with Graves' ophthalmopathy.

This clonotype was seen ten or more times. CDR3 nucleotide sequence: TGTGCCAGCAGTTTAGCGATGAGCTACGAGCAGTACTTC. As protein: CASSLAMSYEQYF. The chain couples TRBV12-3 or TRBV12-4 to TRBJ2-7; no firm D call. V was pared by 0 bases and J by 3 bases, with 6 bases between. CDR3 length equals 13 residues.

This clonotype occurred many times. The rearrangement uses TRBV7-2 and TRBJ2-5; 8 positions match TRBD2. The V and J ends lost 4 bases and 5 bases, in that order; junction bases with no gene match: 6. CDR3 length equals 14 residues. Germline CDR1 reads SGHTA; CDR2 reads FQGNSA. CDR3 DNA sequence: TGTGCCAGCAGCTCCTTAGCGGGACTGGAGACCCAGTACTTC. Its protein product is CASSSLAGLETQYF.

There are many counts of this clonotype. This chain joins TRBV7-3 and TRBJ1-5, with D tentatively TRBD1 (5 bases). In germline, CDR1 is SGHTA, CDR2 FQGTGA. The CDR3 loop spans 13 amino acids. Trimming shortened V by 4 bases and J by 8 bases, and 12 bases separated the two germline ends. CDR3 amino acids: CASSSRGGEPQHF. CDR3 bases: TGTGCCAGCAGCTCTCGGGGCGGGGAGCCCCAGCATTTT.

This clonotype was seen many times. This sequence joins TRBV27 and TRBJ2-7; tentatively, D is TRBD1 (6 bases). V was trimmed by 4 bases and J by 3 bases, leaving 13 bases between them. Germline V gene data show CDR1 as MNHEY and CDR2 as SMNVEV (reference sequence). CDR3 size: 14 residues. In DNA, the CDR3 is TGTGCCAGCAGTTCCGGCAGGGGCCTCTACGAGCAGTACTTC. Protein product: CASSSGRGLYEQYF.

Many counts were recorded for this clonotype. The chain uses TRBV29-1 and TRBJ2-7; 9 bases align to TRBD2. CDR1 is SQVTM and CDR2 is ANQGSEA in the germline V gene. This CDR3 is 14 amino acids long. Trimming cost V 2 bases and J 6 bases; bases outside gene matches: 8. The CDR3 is CSVEFGSGSSEQYF. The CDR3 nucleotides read TGCAGCGTTGAATTTGGTAGCGGGAGCTCCGAGCAGTACTTC.

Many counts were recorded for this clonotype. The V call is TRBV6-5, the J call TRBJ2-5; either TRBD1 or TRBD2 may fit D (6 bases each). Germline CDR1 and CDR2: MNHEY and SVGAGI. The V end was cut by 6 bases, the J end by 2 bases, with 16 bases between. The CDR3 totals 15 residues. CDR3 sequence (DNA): TGTGCCAGCAGCCCAGCCCGGGGGCCGCAAGAGACCCAGTACTTC. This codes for CASSPARGPQETQYF.

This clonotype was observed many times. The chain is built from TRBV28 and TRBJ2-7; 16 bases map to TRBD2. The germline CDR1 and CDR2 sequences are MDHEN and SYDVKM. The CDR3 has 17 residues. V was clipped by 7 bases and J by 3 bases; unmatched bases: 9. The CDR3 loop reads CASTGTSGRGGLYEQYF. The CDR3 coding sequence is TGTGCCAGCACCGGGACTAGCGGGAGGGGGGGCCTCTACGAGCAGTACTTC.

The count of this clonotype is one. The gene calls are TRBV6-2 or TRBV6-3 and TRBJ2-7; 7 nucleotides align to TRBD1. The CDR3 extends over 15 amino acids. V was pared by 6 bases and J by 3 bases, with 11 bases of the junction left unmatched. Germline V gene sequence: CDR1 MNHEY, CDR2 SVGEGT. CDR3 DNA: TGTGCCAGCAGACGAGCCGGGACAGAAGTCTACGAGCAGTACTTC. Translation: CASRRAGTEVYEQYF.

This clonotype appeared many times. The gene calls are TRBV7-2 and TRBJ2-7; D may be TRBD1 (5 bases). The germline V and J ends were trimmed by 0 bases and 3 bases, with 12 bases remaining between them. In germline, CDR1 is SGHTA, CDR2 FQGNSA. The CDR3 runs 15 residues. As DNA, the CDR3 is TGTGCCAGCAGCTTAGCATGGGGCACGAACTACGAGCAGTACTTC. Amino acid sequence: CASSLAWGTNYEQYF. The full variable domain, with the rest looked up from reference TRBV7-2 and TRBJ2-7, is GAGVSQSPSNKVTEKGKDVELRCDPISGHTALYWYRQSLGQGLEFLIYFQGNSAPDKSGLPSDRFSAERTGGSVSTLTIQRTQQEDSAVYLCASSLAWGTNYEQYFGPGTRLTVT.

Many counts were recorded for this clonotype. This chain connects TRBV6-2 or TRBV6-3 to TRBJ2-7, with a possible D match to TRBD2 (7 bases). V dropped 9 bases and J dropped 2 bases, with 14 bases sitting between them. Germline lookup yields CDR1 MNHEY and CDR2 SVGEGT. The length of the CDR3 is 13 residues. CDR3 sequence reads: CASRAGHPYEQYF. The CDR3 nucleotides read TGTGCCAGTCGAGCGGGACACCCCTACGAGCAGTACTTC.